The 7 T cell receptor beta chains below come from one sample, sequenced in a study of T-cell reconstitution after alpha-beta-depleted transplantation in children. Library preparation (for TCRbeta) was performed with unique molecular identifiers. Using its own MiXCR run on the PCR reads, TCRdb lists one record per CDR3 protein. This sample carries approximately 800,000 distinct CDR3 sequences, roughly 15% of them seen once, and the ten largest clones take approximately 5%. The sample here was PBMCs, mostly from graft donor cells, taken 360 days after TCRalphabeta/CD19-depleted stem cell transplant. Source of these receptors: a male patient younger than 18 who had a stem cell transplant for acute lymphoblastic leukemia, so the T cells may come from the graft donor.

V gene TRBV7-2 combines with J gene TRBJ1-1, with a tentative D call TRBD1 (6 bases). The CDR3 runs to 14 residues. Germline CDR1 SGHTA, CDR2 FQGNSA. Trimming stripped 6 bases from V and 0 bases from J, with 11 bases between. CDR3 DNA: TGTGCCAGCAGTTACGGACAGTTGAACACTGAAGCTTTCTTT. Translation gives CASSYGQLNTEAFF.

This clonotype was counted between two and nine times. V and J are TRBV20-1 and TRBJ2-2, with TRBD1 matching 8 bases. J gave up 3 bases and V 0 bases, and 3 bases lay outside the gene matches. Germline V gene sequence: CDR1 DFQATT, CDR2 SNEGSKA (reference sequence). This CDR3 region has 15 residues. The CDR3 is CSAREGTGDTGELFF. The CDR3, as DNA: TGCAGTGCTAGAGAAGGGACAGGTGACACCGGGGAGCTGTTTTTT.

This rearrangement joins TRBV9 to TRBJ2-3; D possibly corresponds to TRBD2 (5 bases). The CDR3 runs to 15 residues. Trimming removed 0 bases from V and 2 bases from J, with 10 bases in between. Per the germline V gene, CDR1 is SGDLS and CDR2 is YYNGEE. The CDR3: CASSVVEGDTDTQYF. CDR3 DNA: TGTGCCAGCAGCGTAGTAGAGGGTGACACAGATACGCAGTATTTT.

This clonotype was observed a few times. The chain links TRBV2 to TRBJ2-7, with D perhaps matching TRBD1 (5 bases). This CDR3 has 13 amino acids. Germline V gene sequence: CDR1 SNHLY, CDR2 FYNNEI. Trimming left V 9 bases short and J 2 bases short, with 14 bases between. The CDR3 loop reads CARTKIGAYEQYF. The CDR3 DNA reads TGTGCCAGGACGAAGATAGGGGCCTACGAGCAGTACTTC.

This clonotype was counted at least ten times. The CDR3, as DNA: TGTGCCAGCAGTTCTCCCATTCTAGGGGGGACAGATACGCAGTATTTT. Protein sequence: CASSSPILGGTDTQYF. The V and J genes are TRBV12-3 or TRBV12-4 and TRBJ2-3; TRBD1 or TRBD2 may be the D gene (6 bases each). The CDR3 extends over 16 amino acids. The V end was cut by 4 bases, the J end by 3 bases, with 17 bases between.

This clonotype was seen just once. No conserved phenylalanine or tryptophan is present at the end of the CDR3, so a read error is the likely explanation. The chain is built from TRBV4-2 and TRBJ1-4, with D perhaps matching TRBD1 (6 bases). The CDR3 consists of 15 residues. Trimming cost V 0 bases and J 8 bases, with 13 bases left between them. Germline CDR1 LGHNA, CDR2 YNFKEQ. CDR3 nucleotides: TGTGCCAGCAGCCAAGATGGGGGGGCCAACGAAAAACTGTTTATT. Translation: CASSQDGGANEKLFI.

The chain joins TRBV29-1 to TRBJ2-1; 14 positions match TRBD2. The CDR3 totals 15 residues. Trimming took 4 bases from V and 7 from J; bases not matched to a gene: 6. In germline, CDR1 is SQVTM, CDR2 ANQGSEA. The CDR3 region has the DNA TGCAGCGTTGCGACTAGCGGGAGGGCCAAGAATGAGCAGTTCTTC. Protein product: CSVATSGRAKNEQFF.